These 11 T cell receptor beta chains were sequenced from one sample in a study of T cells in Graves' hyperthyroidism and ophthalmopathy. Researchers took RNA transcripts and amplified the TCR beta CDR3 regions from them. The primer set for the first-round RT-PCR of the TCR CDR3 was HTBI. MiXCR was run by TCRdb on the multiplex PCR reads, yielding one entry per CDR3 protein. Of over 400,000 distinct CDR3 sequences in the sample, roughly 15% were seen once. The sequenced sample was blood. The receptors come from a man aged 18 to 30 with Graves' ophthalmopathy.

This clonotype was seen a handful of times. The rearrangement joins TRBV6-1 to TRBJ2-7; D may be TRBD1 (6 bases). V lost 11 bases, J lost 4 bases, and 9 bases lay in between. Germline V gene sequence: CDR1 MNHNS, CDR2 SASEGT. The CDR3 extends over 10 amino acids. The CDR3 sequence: CARQGYEQYF. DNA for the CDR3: TGTGCCCGCCAGGGGTACGAGCAGTACTTC.

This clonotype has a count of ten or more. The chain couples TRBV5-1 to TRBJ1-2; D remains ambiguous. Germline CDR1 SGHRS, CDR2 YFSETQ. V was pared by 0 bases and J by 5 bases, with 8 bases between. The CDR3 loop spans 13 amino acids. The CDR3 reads CASSLGPGYGYTF. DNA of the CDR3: TGCGCCAGCAGCTTGGGTCCGGGTTATGGCTACACCTTC.

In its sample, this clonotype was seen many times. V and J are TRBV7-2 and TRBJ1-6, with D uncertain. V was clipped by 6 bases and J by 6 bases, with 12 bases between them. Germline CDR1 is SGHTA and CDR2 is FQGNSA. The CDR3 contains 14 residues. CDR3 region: CASRVGQLNSPLHF. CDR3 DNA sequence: TGTGCCAGCAGGGTCGGCCAGCTTAATTCACCCCTCCACTTT.

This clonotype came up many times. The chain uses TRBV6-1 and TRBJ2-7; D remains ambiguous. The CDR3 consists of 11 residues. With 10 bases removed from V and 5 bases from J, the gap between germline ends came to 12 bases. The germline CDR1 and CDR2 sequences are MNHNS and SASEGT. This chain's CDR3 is CATHGVHEQYF. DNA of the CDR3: TGTGCCACCCATGGGGTTCACGAGCAGTACTTC.

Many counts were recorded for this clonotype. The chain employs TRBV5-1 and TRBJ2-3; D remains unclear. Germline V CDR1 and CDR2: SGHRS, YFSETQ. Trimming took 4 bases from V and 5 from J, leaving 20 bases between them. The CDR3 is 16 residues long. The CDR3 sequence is CASSPGMGQGGDTQYF. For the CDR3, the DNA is TGCGCCAGCAGCCCCGGCATGGGTCAAGGCGGAGATACGCAGTATTTT.

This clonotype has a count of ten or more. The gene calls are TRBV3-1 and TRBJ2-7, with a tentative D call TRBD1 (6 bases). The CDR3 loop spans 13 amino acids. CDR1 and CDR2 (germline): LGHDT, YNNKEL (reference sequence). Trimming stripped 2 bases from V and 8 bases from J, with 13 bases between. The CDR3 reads CASSQSDSGQQYF. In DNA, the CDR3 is TGTGCCAGCAGCCAATCGGACAGCGGTCAGCAGTACTTC.

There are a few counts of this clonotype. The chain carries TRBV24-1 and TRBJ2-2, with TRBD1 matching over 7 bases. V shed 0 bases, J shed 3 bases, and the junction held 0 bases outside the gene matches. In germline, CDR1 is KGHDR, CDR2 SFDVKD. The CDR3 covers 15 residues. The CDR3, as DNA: TGTGCCACCAGTGATTTGGACAGGGACACCGGGGAGCTGTTTTTT. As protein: CATSDLDRDTGELFF.

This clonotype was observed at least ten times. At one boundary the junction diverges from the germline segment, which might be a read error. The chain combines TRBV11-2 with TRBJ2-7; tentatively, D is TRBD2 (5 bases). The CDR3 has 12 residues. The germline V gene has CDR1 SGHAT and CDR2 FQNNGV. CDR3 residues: CASSLAPYEQYF. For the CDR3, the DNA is TGTGCCAGCAGTTTAGCGCCCTACGAGCAGTACTTC. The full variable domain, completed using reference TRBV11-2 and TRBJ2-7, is EAGVAQSPRYKIIEKRQSVAFWCNPISGHATLYWYQQILGQGPKLLIQFQNNGVVDDSQLPKDRFSAERLKGVDSTLKIQPAKLEDSAVYLCASSLAPYEQYFGPGTRLTVT.

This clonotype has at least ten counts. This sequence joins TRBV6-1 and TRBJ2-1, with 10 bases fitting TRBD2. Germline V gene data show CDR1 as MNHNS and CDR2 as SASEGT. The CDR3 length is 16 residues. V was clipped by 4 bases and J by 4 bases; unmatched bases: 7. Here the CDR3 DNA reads TGTGCCAGCAGTGGTCGATCACTAGCGGGATACAATGAGCAGTTCTTC. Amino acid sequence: CASSGRSLAGYNEQFF.

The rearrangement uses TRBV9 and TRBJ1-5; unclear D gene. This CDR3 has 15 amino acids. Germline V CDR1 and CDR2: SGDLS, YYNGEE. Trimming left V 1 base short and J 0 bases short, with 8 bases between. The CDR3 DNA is TGTGCCAGCAGCGTAACCCCTGGTAGCAATCAGCCCCAGCATTTT. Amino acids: CASSVTPGSNQPQHF.

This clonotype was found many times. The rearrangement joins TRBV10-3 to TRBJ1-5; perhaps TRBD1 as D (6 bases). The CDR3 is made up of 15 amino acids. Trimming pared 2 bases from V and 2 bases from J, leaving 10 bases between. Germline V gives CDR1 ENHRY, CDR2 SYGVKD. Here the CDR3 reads CAISEAGAGNQPQHF. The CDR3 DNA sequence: TGTGCCATCAGTGAGGCGGGGGCCGGCAATCAGCCCCAGCATTTT.